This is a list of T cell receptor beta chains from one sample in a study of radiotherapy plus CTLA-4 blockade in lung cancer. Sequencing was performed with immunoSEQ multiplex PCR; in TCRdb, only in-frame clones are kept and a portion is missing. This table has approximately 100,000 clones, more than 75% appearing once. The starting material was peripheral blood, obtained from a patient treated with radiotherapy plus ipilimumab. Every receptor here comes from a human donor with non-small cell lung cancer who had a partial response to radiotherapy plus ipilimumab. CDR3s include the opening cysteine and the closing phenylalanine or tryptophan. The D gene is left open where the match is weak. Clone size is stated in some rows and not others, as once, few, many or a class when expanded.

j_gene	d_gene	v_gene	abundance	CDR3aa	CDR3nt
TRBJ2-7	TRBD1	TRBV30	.	CAWTRQGGTYEQYF	TGTGCCTGGACCCGACAGGGGGGGACCTACGAGCAGTACTTC
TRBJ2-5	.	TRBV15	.	CATKHNRVETQYF	TGTGCCACCAAGCATAACAGGGTTGAGACCCAGTACTTC
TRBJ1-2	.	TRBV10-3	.	CAISEGEPNYGYTF	TGTGCCATCAGTGAGGGGGAGCCCAACTATGGCTACACCTTC
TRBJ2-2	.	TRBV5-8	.	CASSLRGNTGELFF	TGTGCCAGCAGCTTGCGAGGGAACACCGGGGAGCTGTTTTTT
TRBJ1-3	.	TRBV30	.	CAWSAPLRSGNTIYF	TGTGCCTGGAGTGCGCCTCTGAGGTCAGGAAACACCATATATTTT
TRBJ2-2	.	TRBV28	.	CASLRARISGGELFF	TGTGCCAGCCTCCGAGCCCGGATCAGCGGCGGGGAGCTGTTTTTT
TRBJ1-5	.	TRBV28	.	CASTKMGALNQPQHF	TGTGCCAGCACTAAAATGGGGGCCCTCAATCAGCCCCAGCATTTT
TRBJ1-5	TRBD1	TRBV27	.	CASSFDRGEGQPQHF	TGTGCCAGCAGTTTCGACAGGGGCGAGGGCCAGCCCCAGCATTTT
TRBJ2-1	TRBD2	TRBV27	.	CASSFFPRLREGNEQFF	TGTGCCAGCAGCTTTTTTCCCCGGTTGCGGGAGGGCAATGAGCAGTTCTTC
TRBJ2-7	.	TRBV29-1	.	CSVALDSYEQYF	TGCAGCGTCGCCTTGGACAGCTACGAGCAGTACTTC
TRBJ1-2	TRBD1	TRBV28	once	CASRPWTGGGRGYTF	TGTGCCAGCAGACCCTGGACAGGGGGTGGTCGAGGCTACACCTTC
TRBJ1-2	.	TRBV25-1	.	CASSAGHGYTF	TGTGCCAGCAGCGCAGGGCATGGCTACACCTTC
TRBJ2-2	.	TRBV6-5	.	CASSNRANTGELFF	TGTGCCAGCAGTAACAGGGCGAACACCGGGGAGCTGTTTTTT
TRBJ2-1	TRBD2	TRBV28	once	CASRIAGSSWSSYNEQFF	TGTGCCAGCAGGATAGCGGGAAGCAGCTGGAGCTCCTACAATGAGCAGTTCTTC
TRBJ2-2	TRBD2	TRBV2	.	CARSGEGENTGELFF	TGTGCCAGGTCCGGGGAGGGCGAGAACACCGGGGAGCTGTTTTTT
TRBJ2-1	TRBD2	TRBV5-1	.	CASSSTSGSYNEQFF	TGCGCCAGCAGCTCGACTAGCGGCTCCTACAATGAGCAGTTCTTC
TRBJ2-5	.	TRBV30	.	CAWNFGKETQYF	TGTGCCTGGAATTTCGGGAAAGAGACCCAGTACTTC
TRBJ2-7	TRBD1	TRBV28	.	CASSFLWRTGGNYEQYF	TGTGCCAGCAGTTTCCTCTGGAGGACAGGGGGCAACTACGAGCAGTACTTC
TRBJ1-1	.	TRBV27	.	CASSLSSVANTEAFF	TGTGCCAGCAGTTTATCGTCAGTAGCGAACACTGAAGCTTTCTTT
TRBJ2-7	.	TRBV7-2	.	CASSLAGTYNEQYF	TGTGCCAGCAGCTTGGCCGGGACATACAACGAGCAGTACTTC
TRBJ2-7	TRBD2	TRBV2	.	CASSVGRTPYEQYF	TGTGCCAGCAGTGTCGGGAGGACCCCCTACGAGCAGTACTTC
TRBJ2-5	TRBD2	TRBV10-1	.	CASSESPGTSGKVTQYF	TGCGCCAGCAGTGAGTCCCCCGGGACTAGCGGAAAGGTGACCCAGTACTTC
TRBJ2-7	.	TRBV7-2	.	CASSLEILSRQYF	TGTGCCAGCAGCTTAGAGATTTTGTCTAGGCAGTACTTC
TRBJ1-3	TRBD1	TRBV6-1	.	CASRQGELGGNTIYF	TGTGCCAGCAGACAGGGGGAGCTTGGTGGAAACACCATATATTTT
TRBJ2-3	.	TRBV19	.	CASMRGGGTDTQYF	TGTGCCAGTATGAGAGGAGGGGGCACAGATACGCAGTATTTT
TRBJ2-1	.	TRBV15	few	CATSRDREINEQFF	TGTGCCACCAGCAGAGATCGCGAAATAAATGAGCAGTTCTTC
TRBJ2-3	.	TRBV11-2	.	CASSRGLLVDTQYF	TGTGCCAGCAGCCGGGGACTGCTCGTTGATACGCAGTATTTT
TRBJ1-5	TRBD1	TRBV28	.	CAIALGTGSNQPQHF	TGTGCCATCGCACTTGGGACAGGTAGCAATCAGCCCCAGCATTTT
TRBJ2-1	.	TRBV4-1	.	CASSQSGSSYNEQFF	TGCGCCAGCAGCCAAAGCGGAAGCTCCTACAATGAGCAGTTCTTC
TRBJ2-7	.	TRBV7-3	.	CASTPHSGNSYEQYF	TGTGCCAGCACCCCACATTCGGGAAATTCCTACGAGCAGTACTTC
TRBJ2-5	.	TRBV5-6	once	CASSRGGLAEETQYF	TGTGCCAGCAGCCGCGGAGGCCTGGCAGAAGAGACCCAGTACTTC
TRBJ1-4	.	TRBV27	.	CASSRQLNEKLFF	TGTGCCAGCAGTCGACAGCTTAATGAAAAACTGTTTTTT
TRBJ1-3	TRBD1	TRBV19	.	CASRDRGPSGNTIYF	TGTGCCAGTAGGGACAGGGGGCCCTCTGGAAACACCATATATTTT
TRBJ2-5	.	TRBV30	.	CAWSVRTVSQETQYF	TGTGCCTGGAGTGTAAGGACAGTCAGCCAAGAGACCCAGTACTTC
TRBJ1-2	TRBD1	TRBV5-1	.	CASKEDRENYGYTF	TGCGCCAGCAAGGAGGACAGGGAAAACTATGGCTACACCTTC
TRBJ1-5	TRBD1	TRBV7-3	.	CASSRTGGGQPQHF	TGTGCCAGCAGCCGGACAGGGGGAGGTCAGCCCCAGCATTTT
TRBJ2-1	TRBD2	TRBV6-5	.	CASSISGRSGNEQFF	TGTGCCAGCAGTATCAGCGGGAGGAGTGGAAATGAGCAGTTCTTC
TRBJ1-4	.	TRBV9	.	CASSVGGDKQGAATNEKLFF	TGTGCCAGCAGCGTGGGGGGGGACAAACAAGGAGCTGCAACTAATGAAAAACTGTTTTTT
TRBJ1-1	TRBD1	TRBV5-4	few	CASSGRQGSWTEAFF	TGTGCCAGCAGCGGAAGACAGGGTAGTTGGACTGAAGCTTTCTTT
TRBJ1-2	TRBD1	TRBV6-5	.	CASSYSLTGANYGYTF	TGTGCCAGCAGTTACTCGTTAACAGGGGCTAACTATGGCTACACCTTC
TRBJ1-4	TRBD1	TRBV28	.	CASTPPGVGGREKLFF	TGTGCCAGCACCCCCCCCGGGGTAGGGGGCAGAGAAAAACTGTTTTTT
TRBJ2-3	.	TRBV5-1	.	CASSLAVAGIPDTQYF	TGCGCCAGCAGCTTGGCGGTTGCGGGAATTCCAGATACGCAGTATTTT
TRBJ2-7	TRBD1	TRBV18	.	CASSLTPGQGVEQYF	TGTGCCAGCTCACTGACACCGGGACAGGGGGTAGAGCAGTACTTC
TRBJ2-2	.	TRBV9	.	CASSPGQSGTGELFF	TGTGCCAGCAGCCCTGGACAGTCTGGCACCGGGGAGCTGTTTTTT
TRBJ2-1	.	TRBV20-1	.	CSARQDNEQFF	TGCAGTGCTAGGCAGGACAATGAGCAGTTCTTC
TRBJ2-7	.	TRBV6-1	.	CASSETRYEQYF	TGTGCCAGCAGTGAGACACGTTACGAGCAGTACTTC
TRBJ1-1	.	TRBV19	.	CASTPPRREGNTEAFF	TGTGCCAGTACCCCCCCCCGCAGGGAGGGAAACACTGAAGCTTTCTTT
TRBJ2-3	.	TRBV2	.	CASSPLLDTQYF	TGTGCCAGCAGCCCCCTCTTGGATACGCAGTATTTT
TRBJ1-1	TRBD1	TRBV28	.	CASSPLTGARTEAFF	TGTGCCAGCAGTCCCCTTACAGGGGCGAGAACTGAAGCTTTCTTT
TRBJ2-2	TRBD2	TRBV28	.	CASSLGRASTGELFF	TGTGCCAGCAGTTTAGGGAGGGCCTCCACCGGGGAGCTGTTTTTT
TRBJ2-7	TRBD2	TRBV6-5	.	CASRFGTSGAYEQYF	TGTGCCAGCAGATTCGGGACTAGCGGGGCGTACGAGCAGTACTTC
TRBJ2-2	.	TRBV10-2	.	CASGHPGLNTGELFF	TGCGCCAGCGGCCATCCGGGACTCAACACCGGGGAGCTGTTTTTT